These 9 T cell receptor beta chains originate from one sample sequenced in a study of blood T cell repertoires in COVID-19. Sequencing was performed with immunoSEQ multiplex PCR; in TCRdb, only in-frame clones are kept and a portion is missing. The sample has fewer than 400,000 clones; about 83% are singletons. The material sequenced was peripheral blood. Source of these receptors: a man in his thirties or forties with active or convalescent COVID-19.

The J gene is TRBJ1-4, the V gene TRBV6-5; D uncertain. V gave up 0 bases and J gave up 8 bases, with 16 bases separating them. Germline V gene data show CDR1 as MNHEY and CDR2 as SVGAGI. CDR3 length: 16 amino acids. The CDR3 loop reads CASSYSIAGRGEKLFF. CDR3 sequence (DNA): TGTGCCAGCAGTTACTCGATTGCGGGTAGAGGAGAAAAACTGTTTTTT.

V is TRBV6-5 and J is TRBJ2-2, with 8 bases identical to TRBD2. CDR3 size: 15 residues. The germline V gene encodes CDR1 MNHEY and CDR2 SVGAGI. V shed 6 bases and J 1 base; nucleotides not matched to a gene: 4. CDR3 nucleotides: TGTGCCAGCAGCCTCAGCGGGGGGAACACCGGGGAGCTGTTTTTT. Its translation: CASSLSGGNTGELFF.

The chain employs TRBV24-1 and TRBJ1-2; maybe TRBD1 (5 bases). V lost 4 bases and J lost 4, with 12 bases in between. CDR1 and CDR2 from the germline V gene are KGHDR and SFDVKD. The CDR3 has 14 residues. In DNA form, the CDR3 reads TGTGCCACCAGTGACAGCAGGGTCTCCTATGGCTACACCTTC. Translated, it gives CATSDSRVSYGYTF.

This chain uses TRBV6-5 with TRBJ1-3; TRBD1 matches at 7 bases. The CDR3 has 15 residues. The V gene end was trimmed by 6 bases and the J gene end by 0 bases; junction bases not matched to a gene: 5. CDR1 is MNHEY and CDR2 is SVGAGI in the germline V gene. CDR3: CASRDRTPSGNTIYF. The DNA of the CDR3 is TGTGCCAGCAGGGACAGGACCCCCTCTGGAAACACCATATATTTT.

For the CDR3, the DNA is TGTGCCAGCAGCCCGCGCCGCTACGGGGACACTGAAGCTTTCTTT. Protein sequence: CASSPRRYGDTEAFF. V is TRBV9 and J is TRBJ1-1, with unresolved D. This CDR3 is 15 amino acids long. CDR1 is SGDLS, CDR2 YYNGEE, per germline. The germline V and J ends were trimmed by 4 bases and 3 bases, with 16 bases remaining between them.

The chain recombines TRBV11-3 with TRBJ2-7, with D unclear. The CDR3 totals 15 residues. V dropped 1 base and J dropped 0 bases, with 10 bases sitting between them. CDR1 SGHNT and CDR2 YENEEA come from the germline V gene. CDR3 in amino acids: CASSLGGGGSYEQYF. The CDR3 nucleotides are TGTGCCAGCAGCTTAGGAGGCGGCGGCTCCTACGAGCAGTACTTC.

Only one count was recorded for this clone. The V call is TRBV5-1, the J call TRBJ2-3, with D possibly being TRBD1 (6 bases). The CDR3 is 15 amino acids. CDR1 SGHRS and CDR2 YFSETQ come from the germline V gene. V lost 3 bases and J 2 bases, leaving 13 bases between the germline ends. The CDR3 protein is CASSYEAGATDTQYF. Written as DNA, the CDR3 is TGCGCCAGCAGCTACGAAGCAGGGGCCACAGATACGCAGTATTTT.

The chain employs TRBV4-1 and TRBJ2-5; tentative D call: TRBD2 (7 bases). CDR1 and CDR2 from the germline V gene are MGHRA and YSYEKL. V shed 1 base and J shed 3 bases, with 15 bases lying between them. This CDR3 has 16 amino acids. As DNA, the CDR3 is TGCGCCAGCAGCCAAGTGATTGGGGGGGCTAAAGAGACCCAGTACTTC. Translation gives CASSQVIGGAKETQYF.

The V call is TRBV5-4, the J call TRBJ1-2; D not resolved. This CDR3 comprises 15 residues. Germline CDR1 SGHNT, CDR2 YYREEE (reference sequence). V was cut by 5 bases and J by 4 bases, with 18 bases left in between. The CDR3 loop is CASRNSGPAGYGYTF. CDR3 sequence (DNA): TGTGCCAGCAGAAATTCGGGCCCCGCGGGCTATGGCTACACCTTC.